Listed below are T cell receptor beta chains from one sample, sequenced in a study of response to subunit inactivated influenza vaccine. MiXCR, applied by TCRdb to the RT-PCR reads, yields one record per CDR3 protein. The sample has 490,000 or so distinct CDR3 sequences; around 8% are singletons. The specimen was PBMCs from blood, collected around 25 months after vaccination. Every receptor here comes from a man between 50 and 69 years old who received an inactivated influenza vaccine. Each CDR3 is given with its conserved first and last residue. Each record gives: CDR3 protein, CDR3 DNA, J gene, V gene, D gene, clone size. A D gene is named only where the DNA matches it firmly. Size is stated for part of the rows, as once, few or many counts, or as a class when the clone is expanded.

cdr3_aa: CASSWTSGGAYEQYF
cdr3_nt: TGTGCCAGCAGCTGGACTAGCGGGGGGGCTTACGAGCAGTACTTC
j_call: TRBJ2-7
v_call: TRBV7-2
d_call: TRBD2
clone_size: -

cdr3_aa: CSASGVRTDTQYF
cdr3_nt: TGCAGTGCATCGGGAGTCCGGACGGATACGCAGTATTTT
j_call: TRBJ2-3
v_call: TRBV20-1
d_call: -
clone_size: few

cdr3_aa: CSVAGVQETQYF
cdr3_nt: TGCAGCGTTGCCGGGGTCCAAGAGACCCAGTACTTC
j_call: TRBJ2-5
v_call: TRBV29-1
d_call: -
clone_size: -

cdr3_aa: CASSLGVGEEKLFF
cdr3_nt: TGTGCCAGCAGCTTAGGGGTGGGGGAGGAAAAACTGTTTTTT
j_call: TRBJ1-4
v_call: TRBV7-2
d_call: -
clone_size: -

cdr3_aa: CASVRTSGGGTQYF
cdr3_nt: TGTGCCAGCGTTCGGACTAGCGGGGGTGGGACGCAGTATTTT
j_call: TRBJ2-3
v_call: TRBV28
d_call: TRBD2
clone_size: few

cdr3_aa: CASSEASGHHTDTQYF
cdr3_nt: TGTGCCAGCAGTGAAGCGTCGGGACATCACACAGATACGCAGTATTTT
j_call: TRBJ2-3
v_call: TRBV2
d_call: -
clone_size: many

cdr3_aa: CASSLRMNTEAFF
cdr3_nt: TGCGCCAGCAGCTTGCGGATGAACACTGAAGCTTTCTTT
j_call: TRBJ1-1
v_call: TRBV5-1
d_call: -
clone_size: -

cdr3_aa: CSVETLAKNIQYF
cdr3_nt: TGCAGCGTCGAGACTCTAGCCAAAAACATTCAGTACTTC
j_call: TRBJ2-4
v_call: TRBV29-1
d_call: -
clone_size: few

cdr3_aa: CATSRELAGSTDTQYF
cdr3_nt: TGTGCCACCAGCAGAGAACTAGCGGGTTCCACAGATACGCAGTATTTT
j_call: TRBJ2-3
v_call: TRBV15
d_call: TRBD2
clone_size: few

cdr3_aa: CASSLRVARTDTQYF
cdr3_nt: TGCGCCAGCAGCTTGCGCGTAGCACGCACAGATACGCAGTATTTT
j_call: TRBJ2-3
v_call: TRBV5-1
d_call: -
clone_size: -

cdr3_aa: CASSSGQGTYTQYF
cdr3_nt: TGTGCCAGCAGCTCGGGACAGGGTACCTATACGCAGTATTTT
j_call: TRBJ2-3
v_call: TRBV7-2
d_call: TRBD1
clone_size: few

cdr3_aa: CASSFGTSGSGGDTQYF
cdr3_nt: TGTGCCAGCAGCTTTGGGACTAGCGGGAGCGGGGGAGATACGCAGTATTTT
j_call: TRBJ2-3
v_call: TRBV11-3
d_call: TRBD2
clone_size: few

cdr3_aa: CSAPGHQGANQPQHF
cdr3_nt: TGCAGTGCCCCGGGACACCAAGGGGCCAATCAGCCCCAGCATTTT
j_call: TRBJ1-5
v_call: TRBV20-1
d_call: -
clone_size: -

cdr3_aa: CASSPGLAGVGYNEQFF
cdr3_nt: TGTGCCAGCAGCCCCGGACTAGCGGGAGTGGGTTACAATGAGCAGTTCTTC
j_call: TRBJ2-1
v_call: TRBV6-1
d_call: TRBD2
clone_size: many

cdr3_aa: CASSQSLAGVQFF
cdr3_nt: TGCGCCAGCAGCCAGTCCCTAGCCGGCGTGCAGTTCTTC
j_call: TRBJ2-1
v_call: TRBV4-1
d_call: -
clone_size: -

cdr3_aa: CASTLDLLSGGLFF
cdr3_nt: TGTGCCAGCACCCTTGATCTGCTGAGTGGTGGGCTGTTTTTT
j_call: TRBJ2-2
v_call: TRBV7-8
d_call: -
clone_size: -

cdr3_aa: CASSGLGEETQYF
cdr3_nt: TGCGCCAGCAGCGGGCTGGGTGAAGAGACCCAGTACTTC
j_call: TRBJ2-5
v_call: TRBV5-1
d_call: -
clone_size: many

cdr3_aa: CCASPLAGVINNEQFF
cdr3_nt: TGCTGTGCTAGCCCGCTAGCGGGAGTTATCAACAATGAGCAGTTCTTC
j_call: TRBJ2-1
v_call: TRBV20-1
d_call: TRBD2
clone_size: -

cdr3_aa: CASSQNLLAGRTDTQYF
cdr3_nt: TGCGCCAGCAGCCAAAATCTCCTAGCGGGCCGCACAGATACGCAGTATTTT
j_call: TRBJ2-3
v_call: TRBV4-1
d_call: TRBD2
clone_size: -

cdr3_aa: CASSPTSYEQFF
cdr3_nt: TGTGCCAGCTCACCAACATCGTATGAGCAGTTCTTC
j_call: TRBJ2-1
v_call: TRBV18
d_call: -
clone_size: -

cdr3_aa: CAISESAGQETQYF
cdr3_nt: TGTGCCATCAGTGAGTCCGCCGGCCAAGAGACCCAGTACTTC
j_call: TRBJ2-5
v_call: TRBV10-3
d_call: -
clone_size: many

cdr3_aa: CASSPYQGTNTEAFF
cdr3_nt: TGTGCCAGCAGCCCCTACCAGGGTACGAACACTGAAGCTTTCTTT
j_call: TRBJ1-1
v_call: TRBV4-2
d_call: -
clone_size: -

cdr3_aa: CASSLDRGRTDTQYF
cdr3_nt: TGTGCCAGCAGCTTAGACAGGGGGCGCACAGATACGCAGTATTTT
j_call: TRBJ2-3
v_call: TRBV11-2
d_call: TRBD1
clone_size: few

cdr3_aa: CASSASPGTSGLNEQFF
cdr3_nt: TGTGCCAGCAGCGCCTCCCCCGGGACTAGCGGCTTAAATGAGCAGTTCTTC
j_call: TRBJ2-1
v_call: TRBV9
d_call: TRBD2
clone_size: -

cdr3_aa: CASSISRTGGGEAFF
cdr3_nt: TGTGCCAGTAGTATATCGAGGACAGGGGGTGGTGAAGCTTTCTTT
j_call: TRBJ1-1
v_call: TRBV19
d_call: TRBD1
clone_size: few

cdr3_aa: CSVATQSINEKLFF
cdr3_nt: TGCAGCGTGGCTACACAGAGCATTAATGAAAAACTGTTTTTT
j_call: TRBJ1-4
v_call: TRBV29-1
d_call: -
clone_size: many